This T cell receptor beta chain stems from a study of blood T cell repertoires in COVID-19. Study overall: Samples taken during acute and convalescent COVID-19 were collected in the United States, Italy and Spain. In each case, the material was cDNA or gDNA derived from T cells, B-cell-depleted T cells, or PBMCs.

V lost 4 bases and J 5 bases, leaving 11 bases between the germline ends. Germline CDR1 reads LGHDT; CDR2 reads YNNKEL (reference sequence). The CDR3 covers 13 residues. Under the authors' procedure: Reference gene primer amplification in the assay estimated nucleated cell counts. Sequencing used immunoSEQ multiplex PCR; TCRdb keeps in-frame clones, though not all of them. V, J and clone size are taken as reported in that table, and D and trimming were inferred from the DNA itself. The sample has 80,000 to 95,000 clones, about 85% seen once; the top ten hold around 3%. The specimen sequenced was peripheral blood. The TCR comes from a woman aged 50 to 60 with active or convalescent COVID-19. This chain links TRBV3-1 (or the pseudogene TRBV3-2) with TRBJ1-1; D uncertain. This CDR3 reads CASSRPPSTEAFF. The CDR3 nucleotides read TGTGCCAGCAGCCGCCCGCCGAGTACTGAAGCTTTCTTT.